This record concerns one TCR beta chain sequence. Original handling: For nucleated cells, counts were estimated from reference gene primer amplification. Measured with immunoSEQ multiplex PCR; TCRdb has only the in-frame clones, and not every one. V, J and clone size reflect that table, while D and trimming were determined from the DNA. The data contain approximately 260,000 clones, around 90% of them singletons. This CDR3 spans 14 amino acids. The V segment lost 4 bases and the J segment 1 base; nucleotides outside the gene matches: 4. The germline V gene has CDR1 SGHNT and CDR2 YYREEE (reference sequence). The sample belongs to a study of blood T cell repertoires in COVID-19. At the level of the study: PBMCs, B-cell-depleted T cells, or T cells were the source of the cDNA or gDNA that made up the material.

The rearrangement links TRBV5-4 to TRBJ1-1; 7 bases fit TRBD1. Sequencing was performed on PBMCs or T cells enriched from blood (not recorded which). The TCR was taken from a woman aged 18-29 years who had recovered from COVID-19. CDR3 in DNA: TGTGCCAGCAGCCTCGACAGGGCGAACACTGAAGCTTTCTTT. Translating gives CASSLDRANTEAFF.